The 13 T cell receptor beta chains reported below all come from one sample, sequenced in a study of somatic mutations in cytotoxic T cells in rheumatoid arthritis. The table came from immunoSEQ multiplex PCR; TCRdb's copy has only in-frame clones and leaves some out. The sample carries around 19,000 clones, about 86% recorded once. Sequencing used CD8+ T cells sorted from blood. All receptors come from a woman aged 45-59 years in good health.

This chain uses TRBV4-2 with TRBJ2-5, with no clear D. V gave up 3 bases and J gave up 1 base, with 9 bases separating them. CDR1 and CDR2 from the germline V gene are LGHNA and YNFKEQ. CDR3 length: 14 amino acids. CDR3 loop: CASSQADTQETQYF. The CDR3 DNA is TGTGCCAGCAGCCAGGCCGATACCCAAGAGACCCAGTACTTC.

This clone was counted a single time. V gene TRBV29-1 combines with J gene TRBJ2-1; weak D call: TRBD2 (7 bases). The CDR3 is 14 amino acids. Trimming shortened V by 6 bases and J by 7 bases, and 19 bases separated the two germline ends. From germline, CDR1 is SQVTM and CDR2 ANQGSEA. The CDR3 coding sequence is TGCAGCGTCCCCGCCCGGGGGGCCAAAAATGAGCAGTTCTTC. Translation gives CSVPARGAKNEQFF.

This clone has a handful of counts. This rearrangement joins TRBV5-8 to TRBJ1-1; D not resolved. This CDR3 is built from 13 residues. V was clipped by 2 bases and J by 0 bases, with 5 bases between them. The germline CDR1 and CDR2 sequences are SGHTS and YDEGEE. CDR3 residues: CASSLRLNTEAFF. The DNA for the CDR3 is TGTGCCAGCAGCTTACGGTTGAACACTGAAGCTTTCTTT.

The chain recombines TRBV6-1 with TRBJ2-1; 10 nucleotides align to TRBD2. This CDR3 region has 15 residues. CDR1 is MNHNS and CDR2 is SASEGT in the germline V gene. Losses at the gene ends were 6 bases for V and 7 bases for J; bases not matched to a gene: 9. Written as DNA, the CDR3 is TGTGCCAGCAGGATGGAAGCGGGGGGGCCTAATGAGCAGTTCTTC. Translation gives CASRMEAGGPNEQFF.

The rearrangement links TRBV5-6 to TRBJ1-2; no firm D call. CDR1 and CDR2 from the germline V gene are SGHDT and YYEEEE. V dropped 4 bases and J dropped 6 bases, with 19 bases sitting between them. This CDR3 spans 15 amino acids. CDR3 loop: CASSHRASGPHGYTF. The DNA of the CDR3 is TGTGCCAGCAGCCACCGGGCTTCAGGCCCCCATGGCTACACCTTC.

The V and J genes are TRBV27 and TRBJ1-1, with 8 bases aligning to TRBD1. J was trimmed by 5 bases and V by 2 bases; bases with no gene match: 4. Germline V gene sequence: CDR1 MNHEY, CDR2 SMNVEV (reference sequence). The CDR3 contains 14 residues. The CDR3 loop reads CASSLTGGFTEAFF. The CDR3, as DNA: TGTGCCAGCAGTTTAACAGGGGGTTTTACTGAAGCTTTCTTT.

This chain connects TRBV5-8 to TRBJ1-5; 10 bases agree with TRBD1. V shed 3 bases and J 7 bases; nucleotides not matched to a gene: 4. The CDR3 length is 14 residues. Germline CDR1 is SGHTS and CDR2 is YDEGEE. CDR3 bases: TGTGCCAGCAGCTATGGACAGGGGGGGCAGCCCCAGCATTTT. Translated: CASSYGQGGQPQHF.

CDR3 amino acids: CASSPAWENTGELFF. DNA for the CDR3: TGTGCCAGCAGTCCGGCCTGGGAGAACACCGGGGAGCTGTTTTTT. The V and J genes are TRBV28 and TRBJ2-2; D unresolved. This CDR3 comprises 15 residues. CDR1 MDHEN and CDR2 SYDVKM come from the germline V gene. V was shortened by 5 bases and J by 1 base, with 11 bases between the two germline ends.

The chain links TRBV28 to TRBJ2-5, with unresolved D. V was trimmed by 2 bases and J by 2 bases, leaving 12 bases between them. The CDR3 covers 15 residues. From germline, CDR1 is MDHEN and CDR2 SYDVKM. In DNA form, the CDR3 reads TGTGCCAGCAGTTTAATTCCGCTCCTTCAAGAGACCCAGTACTTC. This sequence encodes CASSLIPLLQETQYF.

The V and J genes are TRBV7-2 and TRBJ2-1; perhaps D is TRBD1 or TRBD2 (6 bases each). Between the trimmed V and J ends, which lost 0 bases and 5 bases, there was a span of 8 bases. The germline V gene has CDR1 SGHTA and CDR2 FQGNSA. CDR3 length equals 14 residues. CDR3 bases: TGTGCCAGCAGCTTAGCGGGGGGCCACAATGAGCAGTTCTTC. This encodes CASSLAGGHNEQFF.

V is TRBV14 and J is TRBJ2-7; 9 bases are shared with TRBD2. Losses at the gene ends were 2 bases for V and 4 bases for J; bases not matched to a gene: 12. Per germline, CDR1 SGHDN and CDR2 FVKESK. The CDR3 consists of 17 residues. The CDR3 DNA reads as TGTGCCAGCAGCCAATCGGGGACACTAGCGGGTGATTACGAGCAGTACTTC. Encoded protein: CASSQSGTLAGDYEQYF.

The rearrangement links TRBV11-3 to TRBJ2-5; D is unclear. The germline V and J ends were trimmed by 8 bases and 4 bases, with 11 bases remaining between them. CDR1 SGHNT and CDR2 YENEEA come from the germline V gene. The CDR3 is made up of 12 amino acids. CDR3 sequence: CASSRSGETQYF. The CDR3 DNA reads as TGTGCCAGCTCTCGGTCAGGAGAGACCCAGTACTTC.

This chain uses TRBV6-5 with TRBJ1-2, with D perhaps TRBD1 (5 bases). V dropped 10 bases and J dropped 2 bases, with 14 bases sitting between them. The V gene's germline CDR1 is MNHEY and CDR2 SVGAGI. CDR3 length: 13 residues. The CDR3: CATGGGGNYGYTF. The CDR3 DNA reads TGTGCCACCGGAGGCGGGGGGAACTATGGCTACACCTTC.